This TCR beta chain was sequenced during a study of blood T cell repertoires in COVID-19. Study-wide context: COVID-19 samples, acute and convalescent, were from the United States, Italy and Spain. T cells, B-cell-depleted T cells, or PBMCs supplied cDNA or gDNA.

Sequenced by immunoSEQ multiplex PCR; TCRdb stores in-frame clones only, minus some. The data contain 85,000 to 120,000 clones, around 87% of them singletons. CDR1 and CDR2 from the germline V gene are SGHRS and YFSETQ. This CDR3 comprises 15 residues. The trim removed 5 bases at V and 2 bases at J, leaving 9 bases unmatched. Sequencing used peripheral blood. This chain uses TRBV5-1 with TRBJ2-5; TRBD2 matches at 7 bases. The sequence came from a woman in her forties or fifties with COVID-19, enrolled during active disease. CDR3 sequence reads: CASRFGASGQETQYF. The CDR3 coding sequence is TGCGCCAGCAGGTTCGGGGCTAGCGGACAAGAGACCCAGTACTTC.